This T cell receptor (beta chain) came from a study of blood T cell repertoires in COVID-19. Looking at the study overall: The United States, Italy and Spain provided the acute and convalescent COVID-19 samples.

This clone has only a few counts. Deletions cut 2 bases from V and 7 bases from J, with 12 bases between. Per germline, CDR1 LNHDA and CDR2 SQIVND (reference sequence). The CDR3 totals 14 residues. Only in-frame clones appear in the TCRdb table, and some are missing; sequencing was by immunoSEQ multiplex PCR. The sample gives a few hundred thousand clones, over 85% of which show up once; less than 3.5% is in the top ten. Sequenced material: PBMCs or T cells enriched from blood (not recorded which). The TCR was taken from a woman aged 50 to 60 who had been exposed to COVID-19. V and J are TRBV19 and TRBJ1-5; D unclear. This CDR3 reads CASSIRGISQPQHF. DNA of the CDR3: TGTGCCAGTAGTATACGAGGGATTAGCCAGCCCCAGCATTTT.